This T cell receptor (beta chain) originates from a study of T cells in Graves' hyperthyroidism and ophthalmopathy. Graves' hyperthyroidism showing no ophthalmopathy progression within 18 months was considered stable. Patients with uncontrolled infections, other autoimmune diseases, pregnancy or lactation were excluded. The authors took PBMCs from 8.5 to 10 ml fresh peripheral blood. At least ten counts were recorded for this clonotype. There are 14 residues in the CDR3. V was shortened by 0 bases and J by 7 bases, with 15 bases between the two germline ends. Germline lookup yields CDR1 GTSNPN and CDR2 SVGIG (reference sequence). Amplified regions were TCR beta CDR3 sequences from RNA transcripts. In the first-round RT-PCR of the TCR CDR3, the HTBI primer set was used. MiXCR, applied by TCRdb to the multiplex PCR reads, yields one record per CDR3 protein. The profile covers about 690,000 distinct CDR3 sequences, with 17% appearing a single time and around 15% taken by the ten largest.

The sequence was obtained from a man aged 45-65 years with Graves' hyperthyroidism. This chain uses TRBV30 with TRBJ1-2; D is uncertain. Specimen: blood. The CDR3 region has the DNA TGTGCCTGGAGTGTACGGCCCGGCCTATCTGGCTACACCTTC. This encodes CAWSVRPGLSGYTF.